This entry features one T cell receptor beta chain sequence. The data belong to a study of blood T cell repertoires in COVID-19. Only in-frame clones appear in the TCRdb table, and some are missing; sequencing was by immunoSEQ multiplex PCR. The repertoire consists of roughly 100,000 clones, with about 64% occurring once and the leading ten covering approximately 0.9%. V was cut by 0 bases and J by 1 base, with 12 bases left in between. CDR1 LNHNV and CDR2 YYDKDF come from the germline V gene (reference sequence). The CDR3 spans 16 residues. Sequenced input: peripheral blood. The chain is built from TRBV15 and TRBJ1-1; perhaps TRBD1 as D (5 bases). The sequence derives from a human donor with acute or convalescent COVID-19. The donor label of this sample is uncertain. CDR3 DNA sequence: TGTGCCACCAGCAGAGATCGGGGGATAAGGAACACTGAAGCTTTCTTT. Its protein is CATSRDRGIRNTEAFF.